These 3 T cell receptor beta chains originate from one sample sequenced in a study of T cell clonotyping in hematopoietic cell transplantation. Repertoires were generated with immunoSEQ multiplex PCR, while TCRdb's copy carries only in-frame clones and drops some. Among fewer than 5,000 clones listed, around 91% were seen once. The sequenced sample consisted of peripheral blood mononuclear cells. The receptors derive from a man between 40 and 49 years old in good health. Some clones in this sample may be carry-over from other donors' samples.

Concerning this clone itself: Compared with germline, one end of the junction differs, possibly owing to a read error. J is TRBJ2-7 and V is TRBV5-4; D is uncertain. Germline assignment: CDR1 SGHNT and CDR2 YYREEE (reference sequence). The CDR3 runs 13 residues. CDR3 sequence: CASSLAFSHEQYF. The DNA for the CDR3 is TGTGCCAGCAGCCTCGCGTTCTCCCACGAGCAGTACTTC.

The chain recombines TRBV4-3 with TRBJ1-2; 12 bases fit TRBD1. CDR1 is LGHNA and CDR2 is YSLEER in the germline V gene. This CDR3 has 15 residues. V was pared by 4 bases and J by 7 bases, with 7 bases of the junction left unmatched. Here the CDR3 DNA reads TGCGCCAGCAGCCGAACGGGACAGGGGGCGCTTGGCTACACCTTC. It is translated as CASSRTGQGALGYTF.

This rearrangement joins TRBV5-1 to TRBJ1-6; D not certain. The ends were cut back, 0 bases at V and 7 bases at J, with 11 bases in the middle. The V gene's germline CDR1 is SGHRS and CDR2 YFSETQ. The CDR3 sequence is 15 residues long. In DNA, the CDR3 is TGCGCCAGCAGCTTGGCCGGAGGAAGGAATTCACCCCTCCACTTT. It encodes CASSLAGGRNSPLHF.